The rows below give T cell receptor beta chains drawn from one sample of a study of shared clonotypes between healthy human individuals. Sequenced by immunoSEQ multiplex PCR; TCRdb stores in-frame clones only, minus some. The table has a few million clones, more than 80% seen once. Sequences were obtained from naive CD4+ T cells sorted from blood. These receptors all stem from a man between 18 and 35 years old in good health. The CDR3 runs from the conserved cysteine through the conserved F or W. D genes are given only for firm matches. Clone size is given for some rows only: seen once, a few or many times, or a class if the clone is expanded.

clone_size: .
v_call: TRBV6-1
d_call: .
j_call: TRBJ2-4
cdr3_aa: CASSEGGPGKNIQYF
cdr3_nt: TGTGCCAGCAGTGAAGGGGGGCCGGGAAAAAACATTCAGTACTTC

clone_size: .
v_call: TRBV5-1
d_call: TRBD2
j_call: TRBJ2-2
cdr3_aa: CASSKPGTSGATYANTGELFF
cdr3_nt: TGCGCCAGCAGCAAGCCCGGGACTAGCGGCGCTACTTACGCGAACACCGGGGAGCTGTTTTTT

clone_size: .
v_call: TRBV14
d_call: .
j_call: TRBJ2-5
cdr3_aa: CASSQVPFWGEKTGGLETQYF
cdr3_nt: TGTGCCAGCAGCCAAGTCCCTTTTTGGGGCGAGAAAACTGGAGGTTTGGAGACCCAGTACTTC

clone_size: .
v_call: TRBV4-3
d_call: .
j_call: TRBJ1-6
cdr3_aa: CASSQASAEANNSPLHF
cdr3_nt: TGCGCCAGCAGCCAAGCTTCGGCGGAAGCGAATAATTCACCCCTCCACTTT

clone_size: .
v_call: TRBV28
d_call: TRBD1
j_call: TRBJ1-6
cdr3_aa: CASSLSDRVSPLHF
cdr3_nt: TGTGCCAGCAGTTTATCGGACAGGGTTTCACCCCTCCACTTT

clone_size: .
v_call: TRBV5-5
d_call: .
j_call: TRBJ2-2
cdr3_aa: CASSLRGFLDTGELFF
cdr3_nt: TGTGCCAGCAGCTTAAGGGGGTTTTTGGACACCGGGGAGCTGTTTTTT

clone_size: .
v_call: TRBV19
d_call: TRBD1
j_call: TRBJ1-1
cdr3_aa: CASKGDRDTEAFF
cdr3_nt: TGTGCCAGTAAGGGCGACAGGGACACTGAAGCTTTCTTT

clone_size: .
v_call: TRBV28
d_call: .
j_call: TRBJ1-2
cdr3_aa: CASSQLKTSYTF
cdr3_nt: TGTGCCAGCAGCCAACTCAAGACGAGCTACACCTTC

clone_size: few
v_call: TRBV28
d_call: .
j_call: TRBJ1-5
cdr3_aa: CASSADSNQPQHF
cdr3_nt: TGTGCCAGCAGTGCCGACAGCAATCAGCCCCAGCATTTT

clone_size: .
v_call: TRBV6-5
d_call: TRBD2
j_call: TRBJ2-2
cdr3_aa: CATGSGRATGELFF
cdr3_nt: TGTGCCACCGGTAGCGGGAGGGCCACCGGGGAGCTGTTTTTT

clone_size: .
v_call: TRBV7-9
d_call: .
j_call: TRBJ2-3
cdr3_aa: CASSWVPQGLDTQYF
cdr3_nt: TGTGCCAGCAGCTGGGTGCCGCAGGGGTTAGATACGCAGTATTTT

clone_size: .
v_call: TRBV2
d_call: .
j_call: TRBJ1-1
cdr3_aa: CASSQDRNTEAFF
cdr3_nt: TGTGCCAGCAGCCAGGACAGGAACACTGAAGCTTTCTTT

clone_size: .
v_call: TRBV4-2
d_call: TRBD2
j_call: TRBJ2-1
cdr3_aa: CASSQVLAGLYNEQFF
cdr3_nt: TGTGCCAGCAGCCAAGTTCTAGCGGGCCTGTACAATGAGCAGTTCTTC

clone_size: .
v_call: TRBV7-2
d_call: TRBD1
j_call: TRBJ1-2
cdr3_aa: CASSLARDRAGYTF
cdr3_nt: TGTGCCAGCAGCTTAGCGCGGGACAGGGCTGGCTACACCTTC

clone_size: .
v_call: TRBV30
d_call: .
j_call: TRBJ1-2
cdr3_aa: CAWSVLRSWGYTF
cdr3_nt: TGTGCCTGGAGTGTACTTCGATCGTGGGGCTACACCTTC

clone_size: few
v_call: TRBV2
d_call: TRBD1
j_call: TRBJ1-1
cdr3_aa: CASTIEDRVTEAFF
cdr3_nt: TGTGCCAGCACCATAGAGGACAGGGTCACTGAAGCTTTCTTT

clone_size: .
v_call: TRBV18
d_call: .
j_call: TRBJ2-3
cdr3_aa: CASSPLETTDTQYF
cdr3_nt: TGTGCCAGCTCACCACTGGAAACCACAGATACGCAGTATTTT

clone_size: .
v_call: TRBV14
d_call: .
j_call: TRBJ1-3
cdr3_aa: CASSQRSPRSGNTIYF
cdr3_nt: TGTGCCAGCAGCCAGCGGAGCCCACGCTCTGGAAACACCATATATTTT

clone_size: .
v_call: TRBV5-1
d_call: .
j_call: TRBJ1-1
cdr3_aa: CASSWGGSQNTEAFF
cdr3_nt: TGCGCCAGCAGCTGGGGCGGGTCCCAGAACACTGAAGCTTTCTTT

clone_size: .
v_call: TRBV18
d_call: .
j_call: TRBJ1-3
cdr3_aa: CASSPPGGISGNTIYF
cdr3_nt: TGTGCCAGCTCACCCCCCGGGGGGATCTCTGGAAACACCATATATTTT

clone_size: .
v_call: TRBV30
d_call: TRBD2
j_call: TRBJ2-7
cdr3_aa: CAWSVSPGLAIGYEQYF
cdr3_nt: TGTGCCTGGAGTGTAAGCCCGGGACTAGCGATCGGCTACGAGCAGTACTTC

clone_size: .
v_call: TRBV18
d_call: .
j_call: TRBJ2-5
cdr3_aa: CASSGTHQETQYF
cdr3_nt: TGTGCCAGCTCGGGGACACATCAAGAGACCCAGTACTTC